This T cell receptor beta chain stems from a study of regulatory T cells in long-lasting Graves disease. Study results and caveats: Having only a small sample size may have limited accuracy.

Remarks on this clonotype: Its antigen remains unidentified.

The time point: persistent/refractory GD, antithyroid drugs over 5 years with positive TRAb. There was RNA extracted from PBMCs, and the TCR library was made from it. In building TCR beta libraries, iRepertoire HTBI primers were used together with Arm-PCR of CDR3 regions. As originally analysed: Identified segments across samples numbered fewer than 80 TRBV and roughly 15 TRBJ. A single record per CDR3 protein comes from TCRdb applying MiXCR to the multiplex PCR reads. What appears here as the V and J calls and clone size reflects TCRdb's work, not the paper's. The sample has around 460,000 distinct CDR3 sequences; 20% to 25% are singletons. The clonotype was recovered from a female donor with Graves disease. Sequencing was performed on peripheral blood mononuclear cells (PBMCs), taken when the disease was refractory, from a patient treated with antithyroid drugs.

The CDR3 loop is CASSLTGQGAYEQYF. DNA for the CDR3: TGTGCCAGCAGCTTAACCGGACAGGGGGCCTACGAGCAGTACTTC. The chain has TRBV7-3 and TRBJ2-7, with TRBD1 matching 10 bases. Germline CDR1 and CDR2: SGHTA and FQGTGA. The CDR3 is made up of 15 amino acids. The V and J ends lost 0 bases and 2 bases, in that order; junction bases with no gene match: 1.